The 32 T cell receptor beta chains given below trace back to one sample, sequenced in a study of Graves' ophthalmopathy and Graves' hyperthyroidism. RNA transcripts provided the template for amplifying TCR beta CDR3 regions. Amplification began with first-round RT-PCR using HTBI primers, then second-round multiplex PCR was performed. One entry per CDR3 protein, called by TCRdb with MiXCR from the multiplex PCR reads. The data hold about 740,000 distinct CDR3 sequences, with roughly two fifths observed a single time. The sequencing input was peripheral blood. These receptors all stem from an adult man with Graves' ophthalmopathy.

The CDR3 DNA reads as TGTGCCAGCAGTTACTCTAAATCGGACACTAACTACGAGCAGTACTTC. Translated: CASSYSKSDTNYEQYF. V is TRBV6-5 and J is TRBJ2-7; perhaps TRBD1 as D (5 bases). CDR3 length: 16 residues. The germline gives CDR1 MNHEY, CDR2 SVGAGI. Trimming stripped 0 bases from V and 3 bases from J, with 15 bases between.

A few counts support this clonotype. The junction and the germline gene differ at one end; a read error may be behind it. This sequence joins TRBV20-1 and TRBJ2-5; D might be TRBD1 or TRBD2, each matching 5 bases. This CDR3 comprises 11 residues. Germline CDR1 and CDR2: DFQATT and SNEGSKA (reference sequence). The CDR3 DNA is TGCAGTGCAACCTCCGGGATGACAGTAAACTTC. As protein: CSATSGMTVNF.

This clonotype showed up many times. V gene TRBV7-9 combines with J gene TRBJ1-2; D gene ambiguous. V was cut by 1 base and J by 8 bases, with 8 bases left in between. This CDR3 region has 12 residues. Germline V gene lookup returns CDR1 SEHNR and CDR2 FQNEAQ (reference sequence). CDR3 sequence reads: CASSLVDGGYTF. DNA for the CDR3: TGTGCCAGCAGCTTAGTTGACGGAGGCTACACCTTC.

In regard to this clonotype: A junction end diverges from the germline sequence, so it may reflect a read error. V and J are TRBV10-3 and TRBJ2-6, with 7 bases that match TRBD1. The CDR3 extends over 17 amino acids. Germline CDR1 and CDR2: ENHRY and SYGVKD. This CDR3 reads CASSSGQETSGANVLTF. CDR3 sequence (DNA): TGTGCCAGCAGTTCCGGACAGGAAACCTCTGGGGCCAACGTCCTGACTTTC.

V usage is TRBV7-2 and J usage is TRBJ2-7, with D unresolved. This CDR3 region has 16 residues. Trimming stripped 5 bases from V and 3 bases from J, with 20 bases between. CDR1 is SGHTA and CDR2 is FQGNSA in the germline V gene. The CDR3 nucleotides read TGTGCCAGCAGCCAACTATCCAATACCCCCTTCTACGAGCAGTACTTC. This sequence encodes CASSQLSNTPFYEQYF.

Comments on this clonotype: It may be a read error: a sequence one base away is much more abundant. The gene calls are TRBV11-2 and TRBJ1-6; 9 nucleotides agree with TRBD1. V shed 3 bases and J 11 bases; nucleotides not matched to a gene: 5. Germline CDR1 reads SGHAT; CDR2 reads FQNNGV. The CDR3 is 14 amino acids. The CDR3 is CASSFKGQGPPLHF. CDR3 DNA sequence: TGTGCCAGCAGCTTTAAGGGACAGGGTCCACCCCTCCACTTT.

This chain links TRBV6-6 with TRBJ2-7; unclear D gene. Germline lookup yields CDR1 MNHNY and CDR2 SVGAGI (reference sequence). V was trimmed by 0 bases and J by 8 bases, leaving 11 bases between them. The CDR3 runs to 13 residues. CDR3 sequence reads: CASSYSGQPQQYF. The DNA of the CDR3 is TGTGCCAGCAGTTACTCGGGTCAGCCCCAGCAGTACTTC.

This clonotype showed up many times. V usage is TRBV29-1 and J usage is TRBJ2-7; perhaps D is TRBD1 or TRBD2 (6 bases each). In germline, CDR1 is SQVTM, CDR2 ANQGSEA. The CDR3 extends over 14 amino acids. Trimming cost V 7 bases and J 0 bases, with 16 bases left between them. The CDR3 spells CSAVPGASSYEQYF. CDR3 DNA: TGCAGCGCTGTGCCGGGGGCTAGCTCCTACGAGCAGTACTTC.

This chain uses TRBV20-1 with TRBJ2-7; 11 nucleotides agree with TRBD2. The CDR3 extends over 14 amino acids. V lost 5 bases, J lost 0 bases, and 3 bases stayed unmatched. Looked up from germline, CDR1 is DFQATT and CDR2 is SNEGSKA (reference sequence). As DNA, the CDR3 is TGCAGTGCTGATAGCGGGAGGGCCTCCTACGAGCAGTACTTC. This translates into CSADSGRASYEQYF.

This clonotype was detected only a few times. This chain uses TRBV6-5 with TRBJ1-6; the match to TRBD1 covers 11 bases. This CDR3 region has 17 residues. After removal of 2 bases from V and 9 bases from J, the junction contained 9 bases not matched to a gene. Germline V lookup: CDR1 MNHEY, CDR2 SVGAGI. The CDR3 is CASSYSPPGQGVSPLHF. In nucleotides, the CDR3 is TGTGCCAGCAGTTACAGTCCGCCGGGACAGGGGGTTTCACCCCTCCACTTT.

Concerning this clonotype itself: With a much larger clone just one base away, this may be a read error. CDR3 DNA sequence: TGCGCCAGCAGTGGGTCAGGACAGATGGGTGAAAAACTGTTTTTT. Its translation: CASSGSGQMGEKLFF. The chain employs TRBV10-2 and TRBJ1-4, with D tentatively TRBD1 (6 bases). The germline V gene encodes CDR1 WSHSY and CDR2 SAAADI. V lost 4 bases and J lost 7, with 16 bases in between. CDR3 size: 15 residues.

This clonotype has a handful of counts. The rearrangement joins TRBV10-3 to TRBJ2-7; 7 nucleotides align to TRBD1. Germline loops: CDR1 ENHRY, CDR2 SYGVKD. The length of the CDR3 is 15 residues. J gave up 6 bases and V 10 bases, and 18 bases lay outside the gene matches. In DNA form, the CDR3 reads TGTGCCAGCAGACAAGCTGCAGGGACAGTGGGCGAGCAGTACTTC. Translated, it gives CASRQAAGTVGEQYF.

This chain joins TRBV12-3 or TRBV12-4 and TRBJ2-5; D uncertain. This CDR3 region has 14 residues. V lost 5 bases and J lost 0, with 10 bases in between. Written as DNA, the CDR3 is TGTGCCAGCAGTAACTACCGGGACCAAGAGACCCAGTACTTC. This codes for CASSNYRDQETQYF.

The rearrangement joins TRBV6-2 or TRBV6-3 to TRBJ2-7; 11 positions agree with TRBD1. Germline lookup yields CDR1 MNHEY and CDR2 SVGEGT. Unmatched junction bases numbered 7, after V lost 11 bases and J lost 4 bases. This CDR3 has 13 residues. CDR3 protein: CAAGQGAEYEQYF. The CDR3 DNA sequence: TGTGCCGCTGGACAGGGGGCCGAATACGAGCAGTACTTC.

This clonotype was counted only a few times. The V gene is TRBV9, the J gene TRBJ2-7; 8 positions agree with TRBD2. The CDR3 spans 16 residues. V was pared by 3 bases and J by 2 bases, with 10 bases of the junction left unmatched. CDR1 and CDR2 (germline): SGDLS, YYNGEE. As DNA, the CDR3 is TGTGCCAGCAGCGCCGCCGGGGGGGCCGCGCCCTACGAGCAGTACTTC. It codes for CASSAAGGAAPYEQYF. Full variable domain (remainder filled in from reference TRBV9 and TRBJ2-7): DSGVTQTPKHLITATGQRVTLRCSPRSGDLSVYWYQQSLDQGLQFLIQYYNGEERAKGNILERFSAQQFPDLHSELNLSSLELGDSALYFCASSAAGGAAPYEQYFGPGTRLTVT.

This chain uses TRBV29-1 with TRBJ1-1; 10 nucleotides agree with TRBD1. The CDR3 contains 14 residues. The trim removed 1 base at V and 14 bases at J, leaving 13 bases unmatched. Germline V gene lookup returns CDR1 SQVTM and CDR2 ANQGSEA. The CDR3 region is CSVEAGTGDWAAFF. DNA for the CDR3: TGCAGCGTTGAAGCCGGGACAGGGGACTGGGCGGCCTTCTTT.

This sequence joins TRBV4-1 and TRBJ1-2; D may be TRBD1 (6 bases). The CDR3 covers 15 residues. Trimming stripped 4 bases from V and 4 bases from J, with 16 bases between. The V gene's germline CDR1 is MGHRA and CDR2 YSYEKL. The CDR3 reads CASSREQGSFYGYTF. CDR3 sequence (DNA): TGCGCCAGCAGCCGAGAACAGGGAAGTTTCTATGGCTACACCTTC.

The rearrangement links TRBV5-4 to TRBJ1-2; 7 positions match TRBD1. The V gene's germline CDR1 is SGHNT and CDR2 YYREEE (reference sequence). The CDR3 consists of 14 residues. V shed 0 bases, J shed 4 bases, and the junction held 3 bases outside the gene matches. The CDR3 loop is CASSLENRGYGYTF. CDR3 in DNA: TGTGCCAGCAGCTTGGAAAACAGGGGCTATGGCTACACCTTC. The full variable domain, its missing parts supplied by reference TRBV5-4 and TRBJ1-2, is ETGVTQSPTHLIKTRGQQVTLRCSSQSGHNTVSWYQQALGQGPQFIFQYYREEENGRGNFPPRFSGLQFPNYSSELNVNALELDDSALYLCASSLENRGYGYTFGSGTRLTVV.

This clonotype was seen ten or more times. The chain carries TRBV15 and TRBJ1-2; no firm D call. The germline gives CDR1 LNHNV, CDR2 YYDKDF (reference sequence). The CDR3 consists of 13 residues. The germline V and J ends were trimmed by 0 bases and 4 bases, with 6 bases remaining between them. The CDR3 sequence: CATSREGSYGYTF. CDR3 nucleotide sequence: TGTGCCACCAGCAGAGAGGGCAGCTATGGCTACACCTTC.

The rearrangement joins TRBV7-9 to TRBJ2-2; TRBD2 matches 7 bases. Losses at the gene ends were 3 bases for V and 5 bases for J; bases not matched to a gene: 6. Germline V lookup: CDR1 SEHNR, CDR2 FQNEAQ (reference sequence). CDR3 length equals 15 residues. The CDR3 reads CASSFGGGRTGELFF. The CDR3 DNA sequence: TGTGCCAGCAGCTTCGGGGGAGGGCGTACCGGGGAGCTGTTTTTT.

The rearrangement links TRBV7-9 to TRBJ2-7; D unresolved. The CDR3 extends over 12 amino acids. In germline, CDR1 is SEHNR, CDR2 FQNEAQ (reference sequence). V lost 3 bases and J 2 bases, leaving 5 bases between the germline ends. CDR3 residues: CASSFQTYEQYF. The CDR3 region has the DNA TGTGCCAGCAGCTTCCAGACCTACGAGCAGTACTTC.

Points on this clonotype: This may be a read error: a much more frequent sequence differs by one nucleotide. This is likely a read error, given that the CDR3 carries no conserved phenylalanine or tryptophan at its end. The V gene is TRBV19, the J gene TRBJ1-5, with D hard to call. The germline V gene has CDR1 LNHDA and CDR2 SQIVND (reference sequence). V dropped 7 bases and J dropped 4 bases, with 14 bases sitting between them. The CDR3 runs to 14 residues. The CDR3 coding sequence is TGTGCCAGTACCCCCGGACGGAGAAATCAGCCCCAGCATCTT. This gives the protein CASTPGRRNQPQHL.

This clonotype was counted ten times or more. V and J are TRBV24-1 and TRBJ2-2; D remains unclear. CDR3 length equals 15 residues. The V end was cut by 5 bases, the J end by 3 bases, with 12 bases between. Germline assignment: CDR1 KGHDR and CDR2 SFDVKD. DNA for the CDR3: TGTGCCACCAGTGTTGGGGATTGGGACACCGGGGAGCTGTTTTTT. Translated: CATSVGDWDTGELFF.

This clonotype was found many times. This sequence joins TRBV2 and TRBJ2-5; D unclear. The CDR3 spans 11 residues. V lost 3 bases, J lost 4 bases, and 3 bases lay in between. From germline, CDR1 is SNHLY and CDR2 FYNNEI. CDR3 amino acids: CASSDGETQYF. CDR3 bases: TGTGCCAGCAGTGACGGAGAGACCCAGTACTTC.

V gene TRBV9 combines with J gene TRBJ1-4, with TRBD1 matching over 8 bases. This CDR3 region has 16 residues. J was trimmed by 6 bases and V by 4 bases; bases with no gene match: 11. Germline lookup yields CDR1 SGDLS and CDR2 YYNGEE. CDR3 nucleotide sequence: TGTGCCAGCAGCTGGACTCGGACAGGGTCCCATGAAAAACTGTTTTTT. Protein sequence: CASSWTRTGSHEKLFF.

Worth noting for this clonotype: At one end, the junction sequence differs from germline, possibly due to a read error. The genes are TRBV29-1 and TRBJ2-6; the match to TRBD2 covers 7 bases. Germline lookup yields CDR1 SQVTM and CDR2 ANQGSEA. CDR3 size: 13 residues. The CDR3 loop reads CSVEEGGATGEAF. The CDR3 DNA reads TGCAGCGTTGAAGAGGGAGGGGCGACGGGTGAAGCTTTC.

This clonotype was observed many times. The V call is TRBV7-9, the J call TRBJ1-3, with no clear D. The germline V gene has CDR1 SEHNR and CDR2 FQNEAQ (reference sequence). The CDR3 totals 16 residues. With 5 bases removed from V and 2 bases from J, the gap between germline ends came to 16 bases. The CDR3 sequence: CASSTRLTGTGNTIYF. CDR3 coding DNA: TGTGCCAGCAGCACCCGATTGACGGGTACTGGAAACACCATATATTTT.

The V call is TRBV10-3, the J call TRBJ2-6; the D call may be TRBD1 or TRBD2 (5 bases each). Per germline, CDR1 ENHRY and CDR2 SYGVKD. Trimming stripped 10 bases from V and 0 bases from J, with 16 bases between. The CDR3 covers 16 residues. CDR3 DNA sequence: TGTGCCAGCAAGGGGACGTTCTTCTCTGGGGCCAACGTCCTGACTTTC. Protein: CASKGTFFSGANVLTF.

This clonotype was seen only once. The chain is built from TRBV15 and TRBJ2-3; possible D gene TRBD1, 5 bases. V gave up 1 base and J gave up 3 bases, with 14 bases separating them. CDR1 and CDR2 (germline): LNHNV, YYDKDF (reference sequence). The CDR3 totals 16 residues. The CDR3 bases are TGTGCCACCAGCAGAGTCTGGGGCTCCCTAACAGATACGCAGTATTTT. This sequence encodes CATSRVWGSLTDTQYF.

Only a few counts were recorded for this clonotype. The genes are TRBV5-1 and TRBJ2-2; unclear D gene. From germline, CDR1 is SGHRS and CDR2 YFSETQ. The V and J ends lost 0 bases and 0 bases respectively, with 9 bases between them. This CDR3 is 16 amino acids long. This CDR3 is CASSLATQANTGELFF. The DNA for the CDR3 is TGCGCCAGCAGCTTGGCCACGCAGGCGAACACCGGGGAGCTGTTTTTT.

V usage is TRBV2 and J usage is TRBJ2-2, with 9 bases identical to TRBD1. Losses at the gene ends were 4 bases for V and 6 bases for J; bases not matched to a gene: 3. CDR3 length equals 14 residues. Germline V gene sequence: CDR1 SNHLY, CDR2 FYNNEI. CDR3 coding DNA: TGTGCCAGCAGTGCGGACAGGGGAGCCGGGGAGCTGTTTTTT. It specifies CASSADRGAGELFF. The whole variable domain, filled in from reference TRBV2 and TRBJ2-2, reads EPEVTQTPSHQVTQMGQEVILRCVPISNHLYFYWYRQILGQKVEFLVSFYNNEISEKSEIFDDQFSVERPDGSNFTLKIRSTKLEDSAMYFCASSADRGAGELFFGEGSRLTVL.

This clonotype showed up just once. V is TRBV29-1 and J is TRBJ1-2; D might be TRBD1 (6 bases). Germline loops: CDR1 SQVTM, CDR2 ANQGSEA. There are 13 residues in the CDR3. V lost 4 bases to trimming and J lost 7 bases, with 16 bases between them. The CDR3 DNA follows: TGCAGCGTTGTCAAGGACAGTAACAGTGGCTACACCTTC. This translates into CSVVKDSNSGYTF.